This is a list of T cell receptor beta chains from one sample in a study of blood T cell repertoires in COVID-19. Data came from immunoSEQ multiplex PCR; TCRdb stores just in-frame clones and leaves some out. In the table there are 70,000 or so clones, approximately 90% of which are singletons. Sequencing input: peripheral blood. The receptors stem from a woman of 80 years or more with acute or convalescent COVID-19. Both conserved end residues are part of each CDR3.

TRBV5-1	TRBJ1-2	CASTEGSYGYTF
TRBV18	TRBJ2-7	CASSRTGSSYEQYF
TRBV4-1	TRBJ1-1	CASSQGGVAFF
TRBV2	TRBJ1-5	CASSGGQSNQPQHF
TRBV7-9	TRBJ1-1	CASSLTGQGDGEAFF
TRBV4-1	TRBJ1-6	CASSPGQSPRRTLHF
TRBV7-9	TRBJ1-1	CASSLGNRATEAFF
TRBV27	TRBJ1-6	CASSLHRVGSPLHF
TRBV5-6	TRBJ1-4	CASSFRPGQGVEKLFF
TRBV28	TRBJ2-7	CASRQGIYEQYF
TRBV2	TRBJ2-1	CASKRTSGSGSEQFF
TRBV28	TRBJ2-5	CASSGNRVPIGETQYF
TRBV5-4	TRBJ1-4	CASSLGGVREKLFF
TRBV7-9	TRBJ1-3	CASSLARAGGNTIYF
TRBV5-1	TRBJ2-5	CASSLAAGEPGKTQYF
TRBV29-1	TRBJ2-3	CSVEGGSSDTQYF